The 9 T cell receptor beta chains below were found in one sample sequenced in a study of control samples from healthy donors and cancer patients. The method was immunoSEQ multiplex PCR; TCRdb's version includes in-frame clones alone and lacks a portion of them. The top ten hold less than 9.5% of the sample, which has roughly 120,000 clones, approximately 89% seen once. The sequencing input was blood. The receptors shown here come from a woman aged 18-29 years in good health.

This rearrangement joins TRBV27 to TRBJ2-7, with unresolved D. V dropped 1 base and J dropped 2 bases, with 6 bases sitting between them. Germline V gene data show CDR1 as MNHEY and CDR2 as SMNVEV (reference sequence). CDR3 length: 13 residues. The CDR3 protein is CASSLYHTYEQYF. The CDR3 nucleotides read TGTGCCAGCAGTTTATATCATACCTACGAGCAGTACTTC.

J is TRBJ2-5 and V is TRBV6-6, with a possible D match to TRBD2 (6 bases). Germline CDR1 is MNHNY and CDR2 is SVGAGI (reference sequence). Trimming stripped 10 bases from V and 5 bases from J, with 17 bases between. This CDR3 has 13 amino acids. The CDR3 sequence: CATYRGSGETQYF. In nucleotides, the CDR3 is TGTGCCACCTACCGGGGGTCGGGCGAGACCCAGTACTTC.

CDR3 nucleotides: TGTGCCAGCAGCTTGCGGCTAGCGGGAACTCTCACCGGGGAGCTGTTTTTT. It is translated as CASSLRLAGTLTGELFF. The chain links TRBV5-6 to TRBJ2-2; TRBD2 agrees at 9 bases. Per germline, CDR1 SGHDT and CDR2 YYEEEE. This CDR3 is built from 17 residues. The J segment lost 4 bases and the V segment lost 1 base, leaving 8 bases of the junction unmatched.

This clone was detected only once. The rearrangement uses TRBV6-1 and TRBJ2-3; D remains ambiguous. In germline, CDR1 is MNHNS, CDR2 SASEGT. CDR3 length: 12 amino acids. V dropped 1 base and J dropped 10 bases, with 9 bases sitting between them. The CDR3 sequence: CASSEDEVSQYF. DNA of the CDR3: TGTGCCAGCAGTGAAGATGAGGTCTCGCAGTATTTT.

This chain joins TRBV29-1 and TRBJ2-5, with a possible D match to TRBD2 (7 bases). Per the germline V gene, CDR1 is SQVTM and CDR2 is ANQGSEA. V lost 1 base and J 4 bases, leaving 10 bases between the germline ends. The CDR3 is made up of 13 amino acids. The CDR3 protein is CSVEVGGAETQYF. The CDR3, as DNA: TGCAGCGTTGAAGTGGGGGGGGCAGAGACCCAGTACTTC.

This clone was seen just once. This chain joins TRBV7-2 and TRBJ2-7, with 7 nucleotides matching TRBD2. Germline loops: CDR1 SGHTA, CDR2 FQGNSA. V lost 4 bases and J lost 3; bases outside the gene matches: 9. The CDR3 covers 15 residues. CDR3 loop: CASSWKGRESYEQYF. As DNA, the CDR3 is TGTGCCAGCAGCTGGAAAGGGAGGGAAAGCTACGAGCAGTACTTC.

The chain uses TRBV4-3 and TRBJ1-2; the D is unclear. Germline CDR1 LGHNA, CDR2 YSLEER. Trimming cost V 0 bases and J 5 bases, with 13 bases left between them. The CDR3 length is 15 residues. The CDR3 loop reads CASSQEMANHYGYTF. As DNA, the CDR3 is TGCGCCAGCAGCCAAGAAATGGCAAACCATTATGGCTACACCTTC.

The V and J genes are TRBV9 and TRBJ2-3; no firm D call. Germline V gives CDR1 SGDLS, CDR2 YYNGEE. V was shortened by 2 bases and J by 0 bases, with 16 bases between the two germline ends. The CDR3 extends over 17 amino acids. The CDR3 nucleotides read TGTGCCAGCAGCGTCCCCGACACCTGGGTTAGCACAGATACGCAGTATTTT. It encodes CASSVPDTWVSTDTQYF.

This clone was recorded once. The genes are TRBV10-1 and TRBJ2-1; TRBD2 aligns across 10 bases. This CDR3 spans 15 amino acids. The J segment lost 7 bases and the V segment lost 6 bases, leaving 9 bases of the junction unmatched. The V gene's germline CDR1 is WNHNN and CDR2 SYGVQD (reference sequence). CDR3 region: CASSAGTSEGNEQFF. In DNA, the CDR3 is TGCGCCAGCAGCGCCGGGACTAGCGAGGGTAATGAGCAGTTCTTC.